Listed here is a single T cell receptor (beta chain). Authors' analysis steps: For nucleated cells, counts were estimated from reference gene primer amplification. The method was immunoSEQ multiplex PCR; TCRdb's version includes in-frame clones alone and lacks a portion of them. Clone size and the V and J calls come from that table; the DNA yielded D and trimming. The sample yields some 150,000 clones, around 84% seen once. The record originates from a study of blood T cell repertoires in COVID-19. As for the study in general: Acute and convalescent COVID-19 specimens originated in the United States, Italy and Spain. Nucleic acid was either cDNA or gDNA, and it came from T cells, B-cell-depleted T cells, or PBMCs.

Germline assignment: CDR1 KGHDR and CDR2 SFDVKD. This CDR3 has 16 residues. V was shortened by 0 bases and J by 4 bases, with 12 bases between the two germline ends. This chain uses TRBV24-1 with TRBJ2-1; D gene uncertain. The specimen was peripheral blood. The clonotype originates from a woman in her sixties or seventies with acute or convalescent COVID-19. CDR3 bases: TGTGCCACCAGTGATTTGCAAGCGTCGGAGTACAATGAGCAGTTCTTC. Amino acids: CATSDLQASEYNEQFF.